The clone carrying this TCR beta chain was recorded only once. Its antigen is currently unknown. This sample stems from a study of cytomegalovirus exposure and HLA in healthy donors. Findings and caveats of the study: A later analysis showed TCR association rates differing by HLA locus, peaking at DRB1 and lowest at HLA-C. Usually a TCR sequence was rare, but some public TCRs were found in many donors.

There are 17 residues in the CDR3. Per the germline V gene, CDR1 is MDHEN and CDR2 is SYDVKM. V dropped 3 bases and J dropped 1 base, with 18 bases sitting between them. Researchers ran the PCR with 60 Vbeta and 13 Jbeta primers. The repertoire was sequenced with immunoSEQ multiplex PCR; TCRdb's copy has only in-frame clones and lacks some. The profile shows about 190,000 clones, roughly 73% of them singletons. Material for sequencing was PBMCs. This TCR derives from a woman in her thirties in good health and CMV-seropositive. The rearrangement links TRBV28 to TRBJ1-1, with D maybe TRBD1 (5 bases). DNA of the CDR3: TGTGCCAGCAGTTTCGCCAGGGCGGGGACGCCGAACACTGAAGCTTTCTTT. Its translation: CASSFARAGTPNTEAFF.